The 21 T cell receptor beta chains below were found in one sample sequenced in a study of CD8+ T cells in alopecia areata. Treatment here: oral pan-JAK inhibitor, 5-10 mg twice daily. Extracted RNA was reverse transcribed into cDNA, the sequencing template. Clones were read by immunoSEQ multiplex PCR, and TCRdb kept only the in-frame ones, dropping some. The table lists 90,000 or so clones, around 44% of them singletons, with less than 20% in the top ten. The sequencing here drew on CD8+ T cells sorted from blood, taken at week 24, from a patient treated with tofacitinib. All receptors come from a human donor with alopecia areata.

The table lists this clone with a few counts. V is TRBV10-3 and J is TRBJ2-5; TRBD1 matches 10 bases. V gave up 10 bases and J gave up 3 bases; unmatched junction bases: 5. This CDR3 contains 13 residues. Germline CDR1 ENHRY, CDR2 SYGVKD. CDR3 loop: CATGGTGEETQYF. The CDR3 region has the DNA TGTGCCACCGGGGGGACAGGGGAAGAGACCCAGTACTTC.

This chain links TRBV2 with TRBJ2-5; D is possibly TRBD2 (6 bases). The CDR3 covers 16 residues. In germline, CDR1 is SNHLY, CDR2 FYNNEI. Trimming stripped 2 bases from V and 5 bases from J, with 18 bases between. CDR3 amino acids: CASSETRGNLRETQYF. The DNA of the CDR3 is TGTGCCAGCAGTGAAACCCGGGGGAACCTACGGGAGACCCAGTACTTC.

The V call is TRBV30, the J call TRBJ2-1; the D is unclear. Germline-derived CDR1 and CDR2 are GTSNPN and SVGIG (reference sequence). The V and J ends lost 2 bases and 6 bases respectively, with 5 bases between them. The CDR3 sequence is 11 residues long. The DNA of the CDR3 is TGTGCCTGGAGTCCCGCCAATGAGCAGTTCTTC. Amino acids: CAWSPANEQFF.

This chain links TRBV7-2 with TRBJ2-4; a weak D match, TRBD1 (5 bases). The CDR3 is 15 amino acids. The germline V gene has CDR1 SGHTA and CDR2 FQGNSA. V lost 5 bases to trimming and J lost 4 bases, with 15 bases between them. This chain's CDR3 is CASSTVQGSKNIQYF. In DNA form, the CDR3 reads TGTGCCAGCAGCACCGTTCAGGGCTCAAAAAACATTCAGTACTTC.

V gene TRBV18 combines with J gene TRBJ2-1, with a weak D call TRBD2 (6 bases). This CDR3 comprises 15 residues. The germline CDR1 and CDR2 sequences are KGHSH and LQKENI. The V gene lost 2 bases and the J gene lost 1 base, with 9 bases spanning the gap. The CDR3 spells CASSPGGGSYNEQFF. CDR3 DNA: TGTGCCAGCTCACCAGGTGGGGGGTCCTACAATGAGCAGTTCTTC.

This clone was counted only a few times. In DNA, the CDR3 is TGTGCCAGTAGTTGGTCGACAGGGGGACACTACGAGCAGTACTTC. Translation: CASSWSTGGHYEQYF. The chain links TRBV19 to TRBJ2-7; 9 bases line up with TRBD1. The germline V gene has CDR1 LNHDA and CDR2 SQIVND (reference sequence). The V gene end was trimmed by 5 bases and the J gene end by 3 bases; junction bases not matched to a gene: 8. The CDR3 is made up of 15 amino acids. Variable domain in full (rest from reference TRBV19 and TRBJ2-7): DGGITQSPKYLFRKEGQNVTLSCEQNLNHDAMYWYRQDPGQGLRLIYYSQIVNDFQKGDIAEGYSVSREKKESFPLTVTSAQKNPTAFYLCASSWSTGGHYEQYFGPGTRLTVT.

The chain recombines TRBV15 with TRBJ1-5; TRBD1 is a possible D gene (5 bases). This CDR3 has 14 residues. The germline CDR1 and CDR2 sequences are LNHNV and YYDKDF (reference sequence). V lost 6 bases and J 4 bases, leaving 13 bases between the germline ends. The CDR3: CATRAGSGNQPQHF. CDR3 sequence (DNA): TGTGCCACCAGAGCAGGGTCGGGAAATCAGCCCCAGCATTTT.

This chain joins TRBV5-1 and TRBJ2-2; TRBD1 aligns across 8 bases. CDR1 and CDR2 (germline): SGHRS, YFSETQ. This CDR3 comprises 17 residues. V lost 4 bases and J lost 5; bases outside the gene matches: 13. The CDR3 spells CASSPNRGEGLTGELFF. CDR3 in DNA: TGCGCCAGCAGCCCCAACAGGGGGGAAGGATTGACCGGGGAGCTGTTTTTT.

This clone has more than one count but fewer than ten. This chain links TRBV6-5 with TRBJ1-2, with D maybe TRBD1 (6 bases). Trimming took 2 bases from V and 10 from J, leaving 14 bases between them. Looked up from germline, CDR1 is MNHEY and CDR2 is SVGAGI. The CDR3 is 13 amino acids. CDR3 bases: TGTGCCAGCAGTTACGCCAACAGGGAAGACTACACCTTC. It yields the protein CASSYANREDYTF.

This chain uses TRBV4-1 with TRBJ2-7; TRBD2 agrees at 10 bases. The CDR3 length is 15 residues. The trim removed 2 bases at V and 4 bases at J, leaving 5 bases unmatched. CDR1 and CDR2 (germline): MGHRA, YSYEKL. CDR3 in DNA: TGCGCCAGCAGCCAATTAAGCGGGAGGGAATACGAGCAGTACTTC. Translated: CASSQLSGREYEQYF.

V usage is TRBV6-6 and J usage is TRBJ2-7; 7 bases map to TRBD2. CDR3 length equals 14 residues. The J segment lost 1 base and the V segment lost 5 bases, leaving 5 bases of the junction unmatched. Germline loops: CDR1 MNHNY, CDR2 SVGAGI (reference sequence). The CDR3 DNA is TGTGCCAGCAGTGATCCGGGACTATCCTACGAGCAGTACTTC. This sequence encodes CASSDPGLSYEQYF.

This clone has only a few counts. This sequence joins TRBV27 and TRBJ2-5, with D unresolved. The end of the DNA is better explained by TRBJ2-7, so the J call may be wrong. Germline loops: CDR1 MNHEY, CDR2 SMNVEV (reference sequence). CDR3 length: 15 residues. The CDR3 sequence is CASSSSTESSYEQYF. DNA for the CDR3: TGTGCCAGCAGTTCCTCGACTGAGAGCTCCTACGAGCAGTACTTC.

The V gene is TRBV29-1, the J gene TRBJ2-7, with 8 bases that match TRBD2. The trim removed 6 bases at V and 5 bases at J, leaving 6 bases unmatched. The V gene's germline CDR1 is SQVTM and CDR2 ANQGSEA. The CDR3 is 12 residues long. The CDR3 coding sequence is TGCAGCGTGAGCTTCGGGGGGGACGAGCAGTACTTC. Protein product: CSVSFGGDEQYF.

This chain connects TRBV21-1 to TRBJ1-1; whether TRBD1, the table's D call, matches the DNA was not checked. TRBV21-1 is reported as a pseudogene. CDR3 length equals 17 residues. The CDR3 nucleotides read TGTGCCAGCAGCAAAGCGTCGGCCCCTAGGGGGTACACTGAAGCTTTCTTT. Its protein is CASSKASAPRGYTEAFF.

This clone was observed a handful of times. The CDR3 here is CASSLSWEMAYEQYF. As DNA, the CDR3 is TGTGCCAGCAGTTTATCGTGGGAGATGGCCTACGAGCAGTACTTC. The chain recombines TRBV27 with TRBJ2-7, with a possible D match to TRBD2 (5 bases). The germline V and J ends were trimmed by 0 bases and 2 bases, with 11 bases remaining between them. Germline assignment: CDR1 MNHEY and CDR2 SMNVEV (reference sequence). This CDR3 is built from 15 residues.

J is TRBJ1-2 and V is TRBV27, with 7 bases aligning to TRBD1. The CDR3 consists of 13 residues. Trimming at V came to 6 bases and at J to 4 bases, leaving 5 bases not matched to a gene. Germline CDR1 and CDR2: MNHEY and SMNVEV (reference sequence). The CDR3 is CASSLRGTYGYTF. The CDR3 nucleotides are TGTGCCAGCAGCCTCAGGGGGACCTATGGCTACACCTTC.

The CDR3 coding sequence is TGTGCCTGGAGTGTAGGACAGGGGGCCTACGAGCAGTACTTC. Protein sequence: CAWSVGQGAYEQYF. This chain uses TRBV30 with TRBJ2-7; 10 bases fit TRBD1. The CDR3 runs to 14 residues. Germline V gene sequence: CDR1 GTSNPN, CDR2 SVGIG (reference sequence). With V trimmed by 0 bases and J by 2 bases, 1 base remained unmatched.

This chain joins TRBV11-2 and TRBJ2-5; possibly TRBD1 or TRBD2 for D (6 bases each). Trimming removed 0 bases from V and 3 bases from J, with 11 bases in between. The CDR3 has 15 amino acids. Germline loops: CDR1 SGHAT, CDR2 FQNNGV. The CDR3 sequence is CASSLDWGAEETQYF. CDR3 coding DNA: TGTGCCAGCAGCTTAGATTGGGGGGCCGAAGAGACCCAGTACTTC.

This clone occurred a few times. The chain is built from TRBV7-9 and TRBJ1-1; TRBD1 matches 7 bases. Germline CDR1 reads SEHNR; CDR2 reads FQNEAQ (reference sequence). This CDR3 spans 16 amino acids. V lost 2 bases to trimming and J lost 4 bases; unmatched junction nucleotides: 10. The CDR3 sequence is CASSLRRTGRTTEAFF. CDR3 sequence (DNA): TGTGCCAGCAGCTTACGTAGGACAGGACGGACCACTGAAGCTTTCTTT.

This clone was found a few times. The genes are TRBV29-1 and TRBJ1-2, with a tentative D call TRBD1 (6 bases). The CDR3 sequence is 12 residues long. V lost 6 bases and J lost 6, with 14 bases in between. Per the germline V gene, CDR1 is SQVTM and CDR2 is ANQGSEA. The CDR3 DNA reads TGCAGCGTCGTTGACAGGAACGATGGCTACACCTTC. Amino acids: CSVVDRNDGYTF.

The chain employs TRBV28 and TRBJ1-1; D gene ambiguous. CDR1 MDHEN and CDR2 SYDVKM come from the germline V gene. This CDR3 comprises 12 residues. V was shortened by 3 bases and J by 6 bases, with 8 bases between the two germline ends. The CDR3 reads CASSFPGAEAFF. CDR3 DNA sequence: TGTGCCAGCAGTTTCCCCGGGGCTGAAGCTTTCTTT.